Detailed here is one TCR beta chain. Germline CDR1 and CDR2: SGHRS and YFSETQ. V was trimmed by 0 bases and J by 0 bases, leaving 12 bases between them. This CDR3 is built from 16 residues. The sample belongs to a study of CD8 T cells in Susac syndrome. It was with random hexamers that 0.5 to 1 ug RNA was reverse transcribed. The amplification used immunoSEQ multiplex PCR on TCR beta CDR3; it spanned 54 Vbeta and 13 Jbeta. Via MiXCR, TCRdb re-called the immunoSEQ multiplex PCR reads, giving one row per CDR3 protein. This table holds fewer than 70,000 distinct CDR3 sequences, 85% to 95% found once. This TCR came from a human donor in good health. This sequence joins TRBV5-1 and TRBJ1-1; D uncertain. The source material was CD8+ T cells from PBMCs. CDR3 sequence: CASSLETLAMNTEAFF. CDR3 coding DNA: TGCGCCAGCAGCTTGGAGACACTGGCTATGAACACTGAAGCTTTCTTT.